These 18 T cell receptor beta chains came from one sample sequenced in a study of CD8 T cells in ankylosing spondylitis. The study's findings and limits: Among TCR beta sequences, a motif of eight highly homologous variants appeared characteristic of ankylosing spondylitis blood.

TCRdb processed the 5' RACE reads anew with MiXCR; each CDR3 protein has one entry. This table holds approximately 500,000 distinct CDR3 sequences, more than 9.5% found once. No antigens are known for them. The sample taken for sequencing was blood, either unsorted or a sorted T cell fraction (not recorded which). The receptors derive from a male donor with ankylosing spondylitis.

V is TRBV11-2 and J is TRBJ1-2; 9 positions agree with TRBD1. V was pared by 5 bases and J by 4 bases, with 20 bases of the junction left unmatched. The CDR3 contains 19 residues. The germline CDR1 and CDR2 sequences are SGHAT and FQNNGV. The CDR3 loop reads CASSPSLDLQGAITYGYTF. The CDR3 nucleotides are TGTGCCAGCAGCCCCTCCTTGGACCTACAGGGGGCGATTACCTATGGCTACACCTTC.

This clonotype has a handful of counts. V is TRBV18 and J is TRBJ2-5; D is unclear. The germline gives CDR1 KGHSH, CDR2 LQKENI. This CDR3 contains 14 residues. The V gene lost 5 bases and the J gene lost 1 base, with 11 bases spanning the gap. The CDR3 loop is CASSVRGPQETQYF. The CDR3 DNA sequence: TGTGCCAGCTCAGTTCGCGGCCCCCAAGAGACCCAGTACTTC.

This clonotype turned up a few times. CDR3 loop: CASSSTPGNNSPLHF. CDR3 DNA: TGTGCCAGCAGCTCCACCCCCGGGAATAATTCACCCCTCCACTTT. The rearrangement links TRBV7-9 to TRBJ1-6, with D unclear. The germline CDR1 and CDR2 sequences are SEHNR and FQNEAQ (reference sequence). This CDR3 is built from 15 residues. The germline V and J ends were trimmed by 4 bases and 5 bases, with 12 bases remaining between them.

This chain joins TRBV5-1 and TRBJ2-5; 9 bases are shared with TRBD2. There are 20 residues in the CDR3. Germline CDR1 and CDR2: SGHRS and YFSETQ. J gave up 1 base and V 1 base, and 17 bases lay outside the gene matches. The chain's CDR3 is CASSLPGKPLAGPPQETQYF. The DNA of the CDR3 is TGCGCCAGCAGCTTGCCGGGGAAACCCCTAGCGGGACCCCCCCAAGAGACCCAGTACTTC.

This clonotype turned up a few times. The chain recombines TRBV9 with TRBJ2-1, with 11 bases matching TRBD2. This CDR3 region has 15 residues. Germline V gene sequence: CDR1 SGDLS, CDR2 YYNGEE. V lost 0 bases, J lost 9 bases, and 5 bases stayed unmatched. Here the CDR3 DNA reads TGTGCCAGCAGCGTAGGGACTAGCGGGTTTGGTGAGCAGTTCTTC. It encodes CASSVGTSGFGEQFF.

This clonotype was observed a handful of times. The chain joins TRBV6-2 or TRBV6-3 to TRBJ1-5; a weak D match, TRBD1 (6 bases). Looked up from germline, CDR1 is MNHEY and CDR2 is SVGEGT. V was clipped by 2 bases and J by 7 bases, with 12 bases between them. This CDR3 is 14 amino acids long. CDR3 sequence: CASSYIQGGQPQHF. For the CDR3, the DNA is TGTGCCAGCAGTTACATACAGGGAGGACAGCCCCAGCATTTT.

The chain carries TRBV7-9 and TRBJ1-1, with unresolved D. Germline V gives CDR1 SEHNR, CDR2 FQNEAQ (reference sequence). The CDR3 is made up of 13 amino acids. V was trimmed by 2 bases and J by 10 bases, leaving 14 bases between them. CDR3 protein: CASSLLWTGGAFF. CDR3 DNA sequence: TGTGCCAGCAGCTTATTATGGACGGGCGGAGCTTTCTTT.

This clonotype has a handful of counts. V usage is TRBV7-9 and J usage is TRBJ2-7; 9 bases fit TRBD1. J was trimmed by 3 bases and V by 0 bases; bases with no gene match: 6. CDR3 size: 16 residues. The germline CDR1 and CDR2 sequences are SEHNR and FQNEAQ (reference sequence). CDR3 loop: CASSLAPTGGYYEQYF. The CDR3 region has the DNA TGTGCCAGCAGCTTAGCGCCCACAGGGGGCTACTACGAGCAGTACTTC.

This clonotype was observed a few times. The rearrangement joins TRBV7-9 to TRBJ2-6; 7 nucleotides match TRBD1. Losses at the gene ends were 5 bases for V and 3 bases for J; bases not matched to a gene: 4. The CDR3 loop spans 15 amino acids. Germline values: CDR1 SEHNR, CDR2 FQNEAQ (reference sequence). The DNA for the CDR3 is TGTGCCAGCAGCCCGACAGGGTTTGGGGCCAACGTCCTGACTTTC. This gives the protein CASSPTGFGANVLTF.

This clonotype was counted between two and nine times. This chain joins TRBV24-1 and TRBJ2-1; a possible D gene is TRBD1 (5 bases). The CDR3 has 17 amino acids. Germline V lookup: CDR1 KGHDR, CDR2 SFDVKD. Trimming stripped 2 bases from V and 7 bases from J, with 20 bases between. CDR3 sequence (DNA): TGTGCCACCAGTGATTGGCAGGGCGGTGGAGTGAGGAATGAGCAGTTCTTC. It is translated as CATSDWQGGGVRNEQFF.

The V call is TRBV6-1, the J call TRBJ1-2; the D is unclear. The CDR3 is 13 residues long. Germline V gives CDR1 MNHNS, CDR2 SASEGT. The ends were cut back, 0 bases at V and 4 bases at J, with 6 bases in the middle. The CDR3, as DNA: TGTGCCAGCAGTGAAGCGCTCAGCTATGGCTACACCTTC. This translates into CASSEALSYGYTF.

This clonotype was counted many times. V is TRBV20-1 and J is TRBJ2-7, with 7 bases identical to TRBD2. Losses at the gene ends were 4 bases for V and 5 bases for J; bases not matched to a gene: 11. This CDR3 region has 14 residues. Germline V gene data show CDR1 as DFQATT and CDR2 as SNEGSKA (reference sequence). CDR3 nucleotides: TGCAGTGCTACATCATCCGGGACTATACACGAGCAGTACTTC. It is translated as CSATSSGTIHEQYF.

This clonotype was seen more than once but under ten times. This sequence joins TRBV24-1 and TRBJ2-3; 8 bases match TRBD2. The CDR3 is 15 amino acids. The V and J ends lost 0 bases and 4 bases, in that order; junction bases with no gene match: 2. CDR1 and CDR2 from the germline V gene are KGHDR and SFDVKD. CDR3 coding DNA: TGTGCCACCAGTGATTTGGGGACTAGGGCAGATACGCAGTATTTT. It specifies CATSDLGTRADTQYF.

This clonotype appeared a few times. The chain joins TRBV5-1 to TRBJ2-1; TRBD2 matches 9 bases. The trim removed 5 bases at V and 1 base at J, leaving 22 bases unmatched. From germline, CDR1 is SGHRS and CDR2 YFSETQ. The CDR3 has 21 amino acids. The CDR3 DNA reads as TGCGCCAGCAGTAATTCCCCGGGACTAGCTCCCCCTGGGGGGTCCTACAATGAGCAGTTCTTC. Translating it yields CASSNSPGLAPPGGSYNEQFF.

The V and J genes are TRBV5-5 and TRBJ2-2, with D maybe TRBD1 (5 bases). Looked up from germline, CDR1 is SGHKS and CDR2 is YYEKEE (reference sequence). Trimming cost V 0 bases and J 7 bases, with 13 bases left between them. There are 15 residues in the CDR3. For the CDR3, the DNA is TGTGCCAGCAGCTTGGATGCAGGGTTGGTCGGGGAGCTGTTTTTT. Residues: CASSLDAGLVGELFF.

The chain uses TRBV27 and TRBJ2-7, with 7 bases matching TRBD2. The CDR3 is made up of 15 amino acids. The junction had 8 bases not matched to a gene; V was cut back by 5 bases and J by 1 base. Germline V CDR1 and CDR2: MNHEY, SMNVEV (reference sequence). The CDR3 DNA sequence: TGTGCCAGCAGTCCGCTCCGGGAGGTATCCTACGAGCAGTACTTC. This translates into CASSPLREVSYEQYF.

In its sample, this clonotype was seen many times. The chain is built from TRBV29-1 and TRBJ2-1; 7 nucleotides align to TRBD2. Germline CDR1 reads SQVTM; CDR2 reads ANQGSEA. The J segment lost 5 bases and the V segment lost 4 bases, leaving 8 bases of the junction unmatched. This CDR3 region has 14 residues. The CDR3 sequence: CSVVVWAGDNEQFF. For the CDR3, the DNA is TGCAGCGTTGTTGTGTGGGCGGGAGACAATGAGCAGTTCTTC.

The V and J genes are TRBV20-1 and TRBJ2-3, with TRBD2 as a possible D gene (6 bases). The CDR3 is made up of 13 amino acids. Germline CDR1 and CDR2: DFQATT and SNEGSKA (reference sequence). V was clipped by 6 bases and J by 0 bases, with 10 bases between them. CDR3 DNA: TGCAGTGCCCGCGGGGTGAGCACAGATACGCAGTATTTT. Translation: CSARGVSTDTQYF.